These 4 T cell receptor beta chains originate from one sample sequenced in a study of blood T cell repertoires in COVID-19. The method was immunoSEQ multiplex PCR; TCRdb's version includes in-frame clones alone and lacks a portion of them. The sample has about 24,000 clones; about 72% are singletons. Material for sequencing was peripheral blood. These receptors all come from a woman older than 75 with acute or convalescent COVID-19.

The chain recombines TRBV7-2 with TRBJ2-7; no definite D call. The ends were cut back, 1 base at V and 5 bases at J, with 24 bases in the middle. CDR3 length equals 18 residues. Looked up from germline, CDR1 is SGHTA and CDR2 is FQGNSA. The CDR3 region is CASSLVQRPGDPRHEQYF. The CDR3 DNA sequence: TGTGCCAGCAGCTTAGTCCAGCGACCCGGAGACCCACGGCACGAGCAGTACTTC.

This clone was recorded only once. V and J are TRBV30 and TRBJ1-6, with 11 bases identical to TRBD1. The CDR3 runs 15 residues. From germline, CDR1 is GTSNPN and CDR2 SVGIG (reference sequence). V shed 5 bases and J 10 bases; nucleotides not matched to a gene: 10. The CDR3 region is CAWAAGGQGGSPLHF. The CDR3 nucleotides read TGTGCCTGGGCCGCGGGGGGACAGGGGGGGTCACCCCTCCACTTT.

The gene calls are TRBV9 and TRBJ2-4, with TRBD2 matching over 11 bases. This CDR3 has 17 amino acids. The J segment lost 0 bases and the V segment lost 0 bases, leaving 2 bases of the junction unmatched. From germline, CDR1 is SGDLS and CDR2 YYNGEE. CDR3 nucleotides: TGTGCCAGCAGCGTAGGACTAGCGGGACTAGCCAAAAACATTCAGTACTTC. Its protein product is CASSVGLAGLAKNIQYF.

This clone was seen at least ten times. The chain recombines TRBV4-1 with TRBJ2-3; the D is unclear. Trimming left V 0 bases short and J 0 bases short, with 7 bases between. CDR3 length: 15 residues. Germline CDR1 reads MGHRA; CDR2 reads YSYEKL. CDR3 amino acids: CASSQEASSTDTQYF. Written as DNA, the CDR3 is TGCGCCAGCAGCCAAGAGGCCTCTAGCACAGATACGCAGTATTTT.